The T cell receptor (beta chain) under discussion was sequenced for a study of blood T cell repertoires in COVID-19. Overall study context: Italy, Spain and the United States were the sources of the convalescent and acute COVID-19 samples. PBMCs, B-cell-depleted T cells, or T cells provided the cDNA or gDNA that made up the material.

J lost 10 bases, V lost 1 base, and 9 bases had no gene match. CDR1 is MGHRA, CDR2 YSYEKL, per germline. There are 16 residues in the CDR3. Under the authors' procedure: Amplification with reference gene primers provided the estimates of nucleated cell counts. Data came from immunoSEQ multiplex PCR; TCRdb stores just in-frame clones and leaves some out. D and trimming come from the DNA, and the V and J calls and clone size come from that table. The sample holds about 3,500 clones, roughly three quarters seen once. This rearrangement joins TRBV4-1 to TRBJ2-1, with 11 bases that match TRBD1. The sequenced sample was peripheral blood. The source of this sequence is a human donor in a cohort sampled during active COVID-19. The CDR3 DNA reads as TGCGCCAGCAGCCAAGTTTTCAGGACAGGGGGCAACGAGCAGTTCTTC. Translated: CASSQVFRTGGNEQFF.